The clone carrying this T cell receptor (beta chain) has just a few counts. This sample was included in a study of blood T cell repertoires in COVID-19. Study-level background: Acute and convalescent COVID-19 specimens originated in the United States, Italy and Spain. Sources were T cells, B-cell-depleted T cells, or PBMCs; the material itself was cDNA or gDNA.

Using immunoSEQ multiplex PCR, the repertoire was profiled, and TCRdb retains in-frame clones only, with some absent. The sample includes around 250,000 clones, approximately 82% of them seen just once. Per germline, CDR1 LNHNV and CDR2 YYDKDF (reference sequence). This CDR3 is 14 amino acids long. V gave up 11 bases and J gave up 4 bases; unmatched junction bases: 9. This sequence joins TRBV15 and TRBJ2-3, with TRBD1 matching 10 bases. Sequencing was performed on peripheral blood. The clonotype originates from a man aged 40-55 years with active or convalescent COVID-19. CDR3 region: CAVRQGAGADTQYF. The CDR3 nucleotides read TGTGCCGTAAGACAGGGGGCAGGGGCAGATACGCAGTATTTT.